Listed below are T cell receptor beta chains from one sample, sequenced in a study of regulatory T cells in long-lasting Graves disease. TCRdb ran MiXCR on the multiplex PCR reads and lists one entry per CDR3 protein. The sample shows more than 650,000 distinct CDR3 sequences, 25% to 35% of them seen only once. This specimen was peripheral blood mononuclear cells (PBMCs), taken when the disease was refractory, from a patient treated with antithyroid drugs. All receptors come from a female donor with Graves disease. CDR3s include the opening cysteine and the closing phenylalanine or tryptophan. D genes are given only for firm matches. For some rows the clone size is stated as once, few or many, or as a class when expanded; others skip it.

d_gene,j_gene,v_gene,abundance,CDR3aa,CDR3nt
-,TRBJ1-1,TRBV10-2,few,CASSVGAVDTEAFF,TGCGCCAGCAGTGTCGGAGCAGTAGACACTGAAGCTTTCTTT
-,TRBJ1-1,TRBV19,-,CASRQQGGDTEAFF,TGTGCCAGTAGGCAACAGGGAGGGGACACTGAAGCTTTCTTT
-,TRBJ2-6,TRBV20-1,once,CSARDGGVSSGANVLTF,TGCAGTGCTAGAGATGGGGGCGTCAGCTCTGGGGCCAACGTCCTGACTTTC
-,TRBJ1-1,TRBV12-3/TRBV12-4,-,CASSFRGYGGNTEAFF,TGTGCCAGCAGTTTCAGAGGGTATGGTGGGAACACTGAAGCTTTCTTT
-,TRBJ2-2,TRBV7-2,-,CASSLSRALYTGELFF,TGTGCCAGCAGCTTATCTCGAGCGTTGTACACCGGGGAGCTGTTTTTT
TRBD1,TRBJ1-1,TRBV20-1,-,CSARKKGQARNTEAFF,TGCAGTGCTAGAAAGAAGGGACAGGCTAGGAACACTGAAGCTTTCTTT
-,TRBJ2-2,TRBV6-1,few,CASKRQGLTGELFF,TGTGCCAGCAAACGACAGGGACTCACCGGGGAGCTGTTTTTT
-,TRBJ1-2,TRBV28,many,CASSLQIYGYTF,TGTGCCAGCAGTTTACAGATCTATGGCTACACCTTC
-,TRBJ2-6,TRBV27,many,CASTRGGPGANVLTF,TGTGCCAGCACGAGGGGGGGACCCGGGGCCAACGTCCTGACTTTC
-,TRBJ1-6,TRBV30,few,CAWSPLPNSPLHF,TGTGCCTGGAGTCCCCTCCCTAATTCACCCCTCCACTTT
TRBD1,TRBJ1-1,TRBV7-9,few,CASTQGGLGVTEAFF,TGTGCCAGCACCCAGGGGGGCCTCGGTGTCACTGAAGCTTTCTTT
-,TRBJ2-2,TRBV10-3,-,CAISESPSTGELFF,TGTGCCATCAGTGAGTCGCCGAGCACCGGGGAGCTGTTTTTT
-,TRBJ2-5,TRBV5-5,many,CASSSQGGYQETQYF,TGTGCCAGCAGCTCGCAAGGGGGGTACCAAGAGACCCAGTACTTC
-,TRBJ1-4,TRBV18,-,CASSPPTAATNEKLFF,TGTGCCAGCTCACCACCGACAGCTGCAACTAATGAAAAACTGTTTTTT
TRBD1,TRBJ2-2,TRBV5-1,many,CASSFWGQTNTGELFF,TGCGCCAGCAGCTTTTGGGGACAGACGAACACCGGGGAGCTGTTTTTT
-,TRBJ1-2,TRBV12-3/TRBV12-4,-,CTNSLGDGYTF,TGTACCAACAGCCTGGGAGATGGCTACACCTTC
TRBD1,TRBJ1-2,TRBV5-5,-,CACSFDRATNYGYTF,TGTGCCTGCAGCTTTGACAGGGCAACTAACTATGGCTACACCTTC
-,TRBJ1-2,TRBV7-2,-,CASSTRTANYGYTF,TGTGCCAGCAGCACCCGGACGGCTAACTATGGCTACACCTTC
-,TRBJ1-1,TRBV10-3,few,CAISESNIGVAFF,TGTGCCATCAGTGAGTCTAATATTGGGGTAGCTTTCTTT
-,TRBJ1-2,TRBV15,-,CATSRWASGYTF,TGTGCCACCAGCAGGTGGGCTTCCGGCTACACCTTC
-,TRBJ2-4,TRBV3-1,once,CASSQERDLAKNIQYF,TGTGCCAGCAGCCAAGAGCGGGACCTAGCCAAAAACATTCAGTACTTC
-,TRBJ1-1,TRBV5-1,-,CASSLGRGDEAFF,TGCGCCAGCAGCTTGGGAAGGGGGGATGAAGCTTTCTTT
TRBD2,TRBJ2-6,TRBV24-1,few,CATRQGLAVVSGANVLTF,TGTGCCACCAGACAGGGACTAGCGGTCGTCTCTGGGGCCAACGTCCTGACTTTC
TRBD1,TRBJ1-2,TRBV7-9,-,CASSVISGTANYGYTF,TGTGCCAGCAGCGTGATATCCGGGACAGCTAACTATGGCTACACCTTC
-,TRBJ1-3,TRBV29-1,-,CSVSDPGLKSSGNTIYF,TGCAGCGTCTCGGACCCGGGGCTAAAGAGCTCTGGAAACACCATATATTTT
-,TRBJ2-4,TRBV7-3,-,CASSLGTGRQNIQYF,TGTGCCAGCAGCTTAGGCACAGGGAGGCAAAACATTCAGTACTTC
TRBD2,TRBJ2-7,TRBV20-1,few,CSARDPRGDSYEQYF,TGCAGTGCTAGAGATCCGCGGGGGGACTCCTACGAGCAGTACTTC
-,TRBJ1-2,TRBV3-1,many,CASSHTSADGYTF,TGTGCCAGCAGCCACACCTCAGCTGATGGCTACACCTTC
-,TRBJ1-1,TRBV11-1,-,CASSLVLTMNTEAFF,TGTGCCAGCAGCTTAGTGTTAACGATGAACACTGAAGCTTTCTTT
TRBD2,TRBJ2-1,TRBV13,few,CASSYTSGSSYNEQFF,TGTGCCAGCAGCTATACTAGCGGGAGCTCCTACAATGAGCAGTTCTTC
TRBD1,TRBJ1-1,TRBV20-1,-,CSARAHGQGTEAFF,TGCAGTGCTAGGGCACATGGACAGGGGACAGAAGCTTTCTTT
-,TRBJ1-2,TRBV29-1,-,CSVAEGVRWHGYTF,TGCAGCGTTGCTGAAGGGGTTAGATGGCATGGCTACACCTTC
-,TRBJ2-2,TRBV29-1,few,CSVSPTNTGELFF,TGCAGCGTCTCCCCGACGAACACCGGGGAGCTGTTTTTT
TRBD1,TRBJ1-5,TRBV6-1,many,CASSADRSNQPQHF,TGTGCCAGCAGTGCGGACAGGTCCAATCAGCCCCAGCATTTT
TRBD2,TRBJ2-7,TRBV11-2,-,CASTIGLAGASYEQYF,TGTGCCAGCACAATCGGACTAGCGGGTGCCTCCTACGAGCAGTACTTC
-,TRBJ2-1,TRBV19,-,CASSIGPGNNEQFF,TGTGCCAGTAGTATAGGTCCCGGGAACAATGAGCAGTTCTTC
-,TRBJ2-7,TRBV20-1,few,CSARKGYGYEQYF,TGCAGTGCTAGGAAGGGTTATGGCTACGAGCAGTACTTC
-,TRBJ2-5,TRBV11-2,-,CASSLGTQETQYF,TGTGCCAGCAGCTTAGGCACGCAAGAGACCCAGTACTTC
-,TRBJ1-1,TRBV20-1,-,CSARKGLGTEAFF,TGCAGTGCTAGAAAGGGGCTTGGTACTGAAGCTTTCTTT
TRBD2,TRBJ2-2,TRBV27,few,CASSHTSGRGTGELFF,TGTGCCAGCAGTCATACTAGCGGGAGGGGTACCGGGGAGCTGTTTTTT
-,TRBJ1-1,TRBV6-2/TRBV6-3,many,CASSPRRGNTEAFF,TGTGCCAGCAGTCCCCGCCGGGGGAACACTGAAGCTTTCTTT
TRBD1,TRBJ1-2,TRBV12-3/TRBV12-4,few,CASSQTGGPYGYTF,TGTGCCAGCAGTCAGACAGGGGGCCCTTATGGCTACACCTTC